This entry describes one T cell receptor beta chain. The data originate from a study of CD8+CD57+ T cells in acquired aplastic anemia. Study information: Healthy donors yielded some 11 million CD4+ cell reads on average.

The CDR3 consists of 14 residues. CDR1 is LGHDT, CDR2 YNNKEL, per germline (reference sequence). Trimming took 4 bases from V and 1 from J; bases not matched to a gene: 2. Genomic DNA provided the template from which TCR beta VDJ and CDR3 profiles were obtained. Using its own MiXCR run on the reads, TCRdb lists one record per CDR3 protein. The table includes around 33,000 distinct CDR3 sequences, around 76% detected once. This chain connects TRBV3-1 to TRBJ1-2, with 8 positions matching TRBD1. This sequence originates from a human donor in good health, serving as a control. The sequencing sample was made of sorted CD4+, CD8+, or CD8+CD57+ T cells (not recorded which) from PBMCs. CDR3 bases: TGTGCCAGCAGCCCACAGGGGGGTAACTATGGCTACACCTTC. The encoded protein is CASSPQGGNYGYTF.